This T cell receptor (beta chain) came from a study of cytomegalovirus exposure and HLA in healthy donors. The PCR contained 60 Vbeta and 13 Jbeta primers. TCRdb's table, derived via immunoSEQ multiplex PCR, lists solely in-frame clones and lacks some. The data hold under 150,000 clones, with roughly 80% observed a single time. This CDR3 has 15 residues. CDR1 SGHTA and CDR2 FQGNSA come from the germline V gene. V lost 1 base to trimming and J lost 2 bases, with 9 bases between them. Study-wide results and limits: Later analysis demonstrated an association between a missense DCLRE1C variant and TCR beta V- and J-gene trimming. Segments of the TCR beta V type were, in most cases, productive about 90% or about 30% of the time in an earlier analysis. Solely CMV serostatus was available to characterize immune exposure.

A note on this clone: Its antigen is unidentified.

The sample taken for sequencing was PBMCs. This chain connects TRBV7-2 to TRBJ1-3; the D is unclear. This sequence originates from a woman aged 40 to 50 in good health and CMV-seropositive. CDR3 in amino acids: CASSLGAGTGNTIYF. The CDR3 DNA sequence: TGTGCCAGCAGCTTAGGAGCAGGAACTGGAAACACCATATATTTT. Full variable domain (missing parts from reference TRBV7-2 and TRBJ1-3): GAGVSQSPSNKVTEKGKDVELRCDPISGHTALYWYRQSLGQGLEFLIYFQGNSAPDKSGLPSDRFSAERTGGSVSTLTIQRTQQEDSAVYLCASSLGAGTGNTIYFGEGSWLTVV.